This TCR beta chain was retrieved from a study of T cell clones after liver transplantation. Sequenced by immunoSEQ multiplex PCR; TCRdb stores in-frame clones only, minus some. In the table there are around 100,000 clones, 84% of which are singletons. Looked up from germline, CDR1 is SQVTM and CDR2 is ANQGSEA. The CDR3 is 12 amino acids. V was shortened by 6 bases and J by 0 bases, with 6 bases between the two germline ends. The sequence was obtained from a human patient who received a liver transplant. Some T cells may be the graft donor's. The sequenced sample was CD4+ T cells from blood, obtained around 44 months after liver transplant. J is TRBJ1-3 and V is TRBV29-1, with D unclear. CDR3 in amino acids: CSVIYSGNTIYF. The CDR3 coding sequence is TGCAGCGTGATCTACTCTGGAAACACCATATATTTT. Supplemented by reference TRBV29-1 and TRBJ1-3, the full variable domain reads SAVISQKPSRDICQRGTSLTIQCQVDSQVTMMFWYRQQPGQSLTLIATANQGSEATYESGFVIDKFPISRPNLTFSTLTVSNMSPEDSSIYLCSVIYSGNTIYFGEGSWLTVV.